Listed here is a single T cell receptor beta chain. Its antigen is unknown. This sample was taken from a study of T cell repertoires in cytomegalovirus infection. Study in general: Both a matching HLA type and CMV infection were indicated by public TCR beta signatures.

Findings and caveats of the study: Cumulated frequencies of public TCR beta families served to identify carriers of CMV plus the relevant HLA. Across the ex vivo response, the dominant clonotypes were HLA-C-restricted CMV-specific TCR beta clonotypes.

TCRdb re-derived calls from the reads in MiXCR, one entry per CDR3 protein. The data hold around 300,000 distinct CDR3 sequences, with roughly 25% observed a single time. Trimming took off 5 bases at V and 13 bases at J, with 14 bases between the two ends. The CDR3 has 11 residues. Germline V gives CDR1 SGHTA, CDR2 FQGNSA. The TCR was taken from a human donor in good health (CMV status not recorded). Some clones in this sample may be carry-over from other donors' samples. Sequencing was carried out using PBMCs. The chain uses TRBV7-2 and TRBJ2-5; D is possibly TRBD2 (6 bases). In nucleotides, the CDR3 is TGTGCCAGCAGCCCAACCGGGACTTTGTACTTC. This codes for CASSPTGTLYF.